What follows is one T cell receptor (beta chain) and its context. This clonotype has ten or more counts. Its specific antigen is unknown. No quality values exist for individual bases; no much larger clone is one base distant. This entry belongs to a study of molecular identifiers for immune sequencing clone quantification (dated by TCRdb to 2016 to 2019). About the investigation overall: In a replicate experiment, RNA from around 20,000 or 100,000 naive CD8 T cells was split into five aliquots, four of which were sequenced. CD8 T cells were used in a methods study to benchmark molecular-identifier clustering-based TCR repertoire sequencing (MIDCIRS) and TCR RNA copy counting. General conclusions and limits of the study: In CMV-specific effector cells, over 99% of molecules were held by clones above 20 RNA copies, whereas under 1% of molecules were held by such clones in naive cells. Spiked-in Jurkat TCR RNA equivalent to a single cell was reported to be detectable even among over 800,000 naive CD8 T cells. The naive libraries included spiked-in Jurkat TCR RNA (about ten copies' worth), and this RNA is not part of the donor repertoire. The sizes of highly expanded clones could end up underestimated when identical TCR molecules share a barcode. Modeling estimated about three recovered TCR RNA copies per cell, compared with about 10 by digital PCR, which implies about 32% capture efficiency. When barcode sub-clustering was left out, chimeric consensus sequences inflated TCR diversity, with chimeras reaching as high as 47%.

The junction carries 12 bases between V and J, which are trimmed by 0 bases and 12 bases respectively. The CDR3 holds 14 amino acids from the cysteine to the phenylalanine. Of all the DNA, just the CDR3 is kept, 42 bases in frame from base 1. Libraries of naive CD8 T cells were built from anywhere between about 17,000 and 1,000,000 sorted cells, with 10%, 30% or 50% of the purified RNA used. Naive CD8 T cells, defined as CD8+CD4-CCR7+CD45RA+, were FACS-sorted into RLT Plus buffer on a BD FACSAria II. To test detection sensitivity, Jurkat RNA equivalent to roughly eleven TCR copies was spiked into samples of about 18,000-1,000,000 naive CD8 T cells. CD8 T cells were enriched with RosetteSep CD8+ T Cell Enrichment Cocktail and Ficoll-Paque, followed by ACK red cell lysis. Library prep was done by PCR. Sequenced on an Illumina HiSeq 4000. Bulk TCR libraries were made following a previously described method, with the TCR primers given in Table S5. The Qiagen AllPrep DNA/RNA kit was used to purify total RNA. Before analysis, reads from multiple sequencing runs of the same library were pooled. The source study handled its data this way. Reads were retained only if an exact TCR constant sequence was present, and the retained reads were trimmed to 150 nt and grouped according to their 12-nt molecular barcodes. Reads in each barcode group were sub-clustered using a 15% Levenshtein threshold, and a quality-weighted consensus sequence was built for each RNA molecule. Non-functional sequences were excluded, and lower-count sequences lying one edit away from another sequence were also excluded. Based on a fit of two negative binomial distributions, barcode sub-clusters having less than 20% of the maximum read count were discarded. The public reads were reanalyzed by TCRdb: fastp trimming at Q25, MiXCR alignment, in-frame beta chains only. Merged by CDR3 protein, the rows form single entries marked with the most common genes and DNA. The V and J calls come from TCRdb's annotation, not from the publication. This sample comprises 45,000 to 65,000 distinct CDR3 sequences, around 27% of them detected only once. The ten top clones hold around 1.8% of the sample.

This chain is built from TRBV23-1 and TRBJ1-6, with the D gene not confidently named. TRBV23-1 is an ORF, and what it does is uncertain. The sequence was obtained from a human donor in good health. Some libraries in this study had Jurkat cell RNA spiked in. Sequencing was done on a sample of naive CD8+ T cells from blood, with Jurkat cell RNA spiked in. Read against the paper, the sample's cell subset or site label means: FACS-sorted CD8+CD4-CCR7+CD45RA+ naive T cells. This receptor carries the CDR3 CASSQSKEWIPLHF. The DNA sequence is TGCGCCAGCAGTCAATCTAAGGAGTGGATACCCCTCCACTTT.